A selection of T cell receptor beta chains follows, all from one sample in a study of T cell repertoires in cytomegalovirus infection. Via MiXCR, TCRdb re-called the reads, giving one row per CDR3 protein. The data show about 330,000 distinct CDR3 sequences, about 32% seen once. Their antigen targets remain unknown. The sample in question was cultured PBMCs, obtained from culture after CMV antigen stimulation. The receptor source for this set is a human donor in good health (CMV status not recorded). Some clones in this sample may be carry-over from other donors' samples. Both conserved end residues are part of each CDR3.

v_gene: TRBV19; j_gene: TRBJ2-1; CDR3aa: CASSMAGTNEQFF
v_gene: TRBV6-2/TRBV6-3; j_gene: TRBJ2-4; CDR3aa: CASRNSGSHIQYF
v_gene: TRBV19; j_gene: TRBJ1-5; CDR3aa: CASSIEPMDQPQHF
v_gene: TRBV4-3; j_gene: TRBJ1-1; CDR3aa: CASKGTLSSDTEAFF
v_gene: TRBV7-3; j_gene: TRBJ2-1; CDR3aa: CASSFRGRDEQFF
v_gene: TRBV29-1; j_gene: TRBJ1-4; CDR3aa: CSAEEGDDEKLFF
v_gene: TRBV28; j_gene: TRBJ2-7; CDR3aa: CASSLWGGTTYEQYF
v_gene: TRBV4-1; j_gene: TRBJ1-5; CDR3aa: CASSQDGTGLNQPQHF
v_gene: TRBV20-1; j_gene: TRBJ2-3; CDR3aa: CSASTSGRQYF
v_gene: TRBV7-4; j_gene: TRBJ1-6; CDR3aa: CASSFMDSGGSPLHF
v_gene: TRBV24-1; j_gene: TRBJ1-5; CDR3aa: CATSVGASNQPQHF
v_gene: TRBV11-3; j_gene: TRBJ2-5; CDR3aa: CASSFGGRQETQYF
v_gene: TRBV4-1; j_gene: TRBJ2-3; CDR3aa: CASSPEAATSWSSDTQYF
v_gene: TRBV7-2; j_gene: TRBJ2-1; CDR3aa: CASGAGGAGPLSEQFF
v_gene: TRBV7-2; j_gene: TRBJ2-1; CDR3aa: CASSPQGSTANEQFF
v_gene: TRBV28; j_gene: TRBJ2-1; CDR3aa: CASSFPKAYTPGGPEQFF
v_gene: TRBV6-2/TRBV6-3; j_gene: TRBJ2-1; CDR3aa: CASSTGTSGRPYNEQFF
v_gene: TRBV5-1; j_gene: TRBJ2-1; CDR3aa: CASSFTVAAHEQFF
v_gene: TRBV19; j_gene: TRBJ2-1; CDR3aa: CASSPGQGLSYNEQFF
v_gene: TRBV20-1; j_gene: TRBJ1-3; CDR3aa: CSRADRPGNTIYF
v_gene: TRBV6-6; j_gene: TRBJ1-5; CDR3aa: CASSKPPAGQPQHF
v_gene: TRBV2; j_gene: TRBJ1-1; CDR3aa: CASSVGQREVAFF
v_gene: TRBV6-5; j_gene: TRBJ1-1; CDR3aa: CASSLTGYKEAFF